This paragraph covers one T cell receptor (beta chain) sequence. The antigen is undetermined. Deep was the level at which the assay was run. Profiled with immunoSEQ multiplex PCR; TCRdb holds only in-frame clones, not every one. The sample includes 2.3 million or so clones, over 90% seen only once; the top ten take approximately 0.4%. This sample was included in a study of shared clonotypes between healthy human individuals. Study overall: For every donor, three CD4 naive, three CD4 memory, two CD8 naive and one CD8 memory plates were used. Study-level points and caveats: Sequencing depth was a factor that was expected to affect clonotype sharing among donors.

V was pared by 0 bases and J by 11 bases, with 15 bases between. The CDR3 is 14 amino acids. Germline V gene data show CDR1 as SGHTS and CDR2 as YDEGEE. The sequencing sample was made of naive CD4+ T cells from PBMCs. Subset here: CD45RA+ positively selected. This clonotype originated in a man between 18 and 35 years old in good health. Some clones in this sample may be carry-over from other donors' samples. This chain uses TRBV5-8 with TRBJ1-5; D is ambiguous. The CDR3: CASSLVGGERSQHF. CDR3 DNA sequence: TGTGCCAGCAGCTTGGTTGGCGGGGAAAGGTCCCAGCATTTT.